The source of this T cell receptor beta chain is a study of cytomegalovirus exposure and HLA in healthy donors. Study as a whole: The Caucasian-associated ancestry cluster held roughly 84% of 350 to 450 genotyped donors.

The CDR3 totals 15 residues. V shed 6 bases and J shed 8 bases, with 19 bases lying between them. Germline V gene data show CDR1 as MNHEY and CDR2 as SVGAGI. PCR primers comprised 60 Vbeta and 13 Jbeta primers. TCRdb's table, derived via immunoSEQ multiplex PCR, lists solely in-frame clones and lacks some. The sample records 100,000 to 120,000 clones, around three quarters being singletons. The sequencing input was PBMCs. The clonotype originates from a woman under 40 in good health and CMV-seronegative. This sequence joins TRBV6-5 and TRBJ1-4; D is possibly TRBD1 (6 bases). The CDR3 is CASSYWWGRVEKLFF. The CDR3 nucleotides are TGTGCCAGCAGCTATTGGTGGGGGCGAGTCGAAAAACTGTTTTTT.